This T cell receptor beta chain was found in a study of immune heterogeneity within non-small cell lung tumors. General study points: Individual patients had largely distinct high-frequency T-cell receptor beta clonotypes. Local tumor mutational burden correlated moderately but significantly with local T-cell clonality (R roughly 0.36). Alongside site-unique high-frequency clones, identical dominant CDR3 beta clonotypes recurred across tumor sites within a patient.

Trimming removed 3 bases from V and 4 bases from J, with 15 bases in between. There are 15 residues in the CDR3. Germline V gene sequence: CDR1 LNHDA, CDR2 SQIVND (reference sequence). Multiplex PCR relied on 32 V and 13 J primers to amplify TCR beta CDR3. TCRdb reprocessed the multiplex PCR reads via MiXCR and lists one record per CDR3 protein. The table lists around 12,000 distinct CDR3 sequences, around 30% of them singletons. By proportion, this clonotype is medium-sized. Its antigen is not identified. Bulk tumor genomic DNA served as template, at approximately 580 ng per sample. Every primary tumor yielded several biopsies, spaced far apart, that were taken during surgery. Enrolled individuals presented with untreated, newly diagnosed non-small cell lung cancer and received curative surgery.

The V gene is TRBV19, the J gene TRBJ1-2; D unclear. The sequencing input was lung tumor tissue. The sequence derives from a woman in her fifties or sixties with non-small cell lung cancer. The CDR3 loop reads CASSIGLLAPYGYTF. CDR3 sequence (DNA): TGTGCCAGTAGTATCGGGTTGCTTGCACCCTATGGCTACACCTTC.